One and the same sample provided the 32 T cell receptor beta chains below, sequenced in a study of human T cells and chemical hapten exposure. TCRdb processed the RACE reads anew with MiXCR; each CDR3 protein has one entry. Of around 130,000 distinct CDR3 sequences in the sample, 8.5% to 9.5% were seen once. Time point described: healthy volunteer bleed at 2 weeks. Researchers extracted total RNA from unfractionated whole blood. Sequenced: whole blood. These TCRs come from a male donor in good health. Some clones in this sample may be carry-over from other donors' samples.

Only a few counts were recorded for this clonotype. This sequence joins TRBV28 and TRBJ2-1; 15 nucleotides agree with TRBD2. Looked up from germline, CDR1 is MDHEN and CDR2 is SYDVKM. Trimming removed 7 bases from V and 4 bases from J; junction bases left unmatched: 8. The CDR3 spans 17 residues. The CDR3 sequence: CASTEPGTSGRYNEQFF. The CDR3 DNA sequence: TGTGCCAGCACCGAACCCGGGACTAGCGGGAGGTACAATGAGCAGTTCTTC.

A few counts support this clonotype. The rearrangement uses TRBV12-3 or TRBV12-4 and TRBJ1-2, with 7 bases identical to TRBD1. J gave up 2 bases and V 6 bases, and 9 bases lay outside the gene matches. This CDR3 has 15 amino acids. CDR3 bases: TGTGCCAGCAGCCCCCCGACAGGGCCCAACTATGGCTACACCTTC. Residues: CASSPPTGPNYGYTF.

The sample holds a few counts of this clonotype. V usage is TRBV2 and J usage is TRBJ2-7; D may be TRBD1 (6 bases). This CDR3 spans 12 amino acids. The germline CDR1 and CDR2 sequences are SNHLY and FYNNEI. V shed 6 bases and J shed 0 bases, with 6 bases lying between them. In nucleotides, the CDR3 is TGTGCCAGCAGGACAGGCTCCTACGAGCAGTACTTC. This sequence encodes CASRTGSYEQYF.

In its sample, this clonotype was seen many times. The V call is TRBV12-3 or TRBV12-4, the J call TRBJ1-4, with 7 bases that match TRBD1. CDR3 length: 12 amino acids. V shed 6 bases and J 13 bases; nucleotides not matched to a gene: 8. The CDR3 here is CASSPQGPSLFF. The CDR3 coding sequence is TGTGCCAGCAGCCCACAGGGGCCATCACTGTTTTTT.

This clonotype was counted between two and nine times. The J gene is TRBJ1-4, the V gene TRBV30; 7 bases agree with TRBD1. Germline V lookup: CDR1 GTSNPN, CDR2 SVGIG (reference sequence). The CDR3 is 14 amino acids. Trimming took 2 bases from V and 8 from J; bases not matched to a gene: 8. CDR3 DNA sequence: TGTGCCTGGAGTAGGGGGCCCGACGGAGAAAAACTGTTTTTT. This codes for CAWSRGPDGEKLFF.

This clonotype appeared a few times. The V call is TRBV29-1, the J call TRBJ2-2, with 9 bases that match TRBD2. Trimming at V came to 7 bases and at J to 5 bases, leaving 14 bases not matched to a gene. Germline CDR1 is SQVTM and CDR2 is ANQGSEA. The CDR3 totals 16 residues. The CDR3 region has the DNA TGCAGCGCCGCGGGCGGAGCGGGGGGCGCAACCGGGGAGCTGTTTTTT. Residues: CSAAGGAGGATGELFF.

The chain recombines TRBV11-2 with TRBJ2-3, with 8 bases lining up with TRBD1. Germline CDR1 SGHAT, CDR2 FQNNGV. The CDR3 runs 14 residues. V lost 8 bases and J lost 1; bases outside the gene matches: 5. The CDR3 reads CASAQGAGTDTQYF. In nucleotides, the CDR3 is TGTGCCAGCGCCCAGGGGGCGGGCACAGATACGCAGTATTTT. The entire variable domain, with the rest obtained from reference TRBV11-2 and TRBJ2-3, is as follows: EAGVAQSPRYKIIEKRQSVAFWCNPISGHATLYWYQQILGQGPKLLIQFQNNGVVDDSQLPKDRFSAERLKGVDSTLKIQPAKLEDSAVYLCASAQGAGTDTQYFGPGTRLTVL.

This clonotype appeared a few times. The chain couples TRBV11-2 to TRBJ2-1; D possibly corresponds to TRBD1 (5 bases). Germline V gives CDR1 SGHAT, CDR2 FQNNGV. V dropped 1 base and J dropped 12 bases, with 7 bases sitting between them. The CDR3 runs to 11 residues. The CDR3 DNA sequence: TGTGCCAGCAGCTTAGGGACAAGGCAGTTCTTC. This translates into CASSLGTRQFF.

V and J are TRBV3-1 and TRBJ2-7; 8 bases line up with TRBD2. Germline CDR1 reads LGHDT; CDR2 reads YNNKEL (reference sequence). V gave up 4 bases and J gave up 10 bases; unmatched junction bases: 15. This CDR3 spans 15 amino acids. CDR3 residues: CASSPRGHNGRGQYF. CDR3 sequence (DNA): TGTGCCAGCAGCCCCCGCGGACACAACGGGAGGGGTCAGTACTTC.

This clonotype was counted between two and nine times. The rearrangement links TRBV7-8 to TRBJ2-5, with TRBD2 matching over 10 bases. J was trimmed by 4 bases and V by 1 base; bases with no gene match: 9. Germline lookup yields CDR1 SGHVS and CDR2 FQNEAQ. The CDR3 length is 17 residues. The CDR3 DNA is TGTGCCAGCAGCTTAGACCCCCTTCAGCGGGGGGGAGAGACCCAGTACTTC. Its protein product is CASSLDPLQRGGETQYF. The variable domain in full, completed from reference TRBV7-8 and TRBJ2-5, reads GAGVSQSPRYKVAKRGQDVALRCDPISGHVSLFWYQQALGQGPEFLTYFQNEAQLDKSGLPSDRFFAERPEGSVSTLKIQRTQQEDSAVYLCASSLDPLQRGGETQYFGPGTRLLVL.

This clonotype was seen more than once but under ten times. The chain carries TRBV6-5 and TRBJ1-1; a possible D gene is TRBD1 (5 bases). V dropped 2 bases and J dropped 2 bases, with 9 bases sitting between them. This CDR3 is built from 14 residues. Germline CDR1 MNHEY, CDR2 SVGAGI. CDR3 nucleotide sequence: TGTGCCAGCAGTTACGGGGCATTTAACACTGAAGCTTTCTTT. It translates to CASSYGAFNTEAFF.

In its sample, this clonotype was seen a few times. CDR3 nucleotides: TGTGCCAGCAGTACGGGACAGGGAAGTCTGTACGAGCAGTACTTC. Translated: CASSTGQGSLYEQYF. V is TRBV6-5 and J is TRBJ2-7; 9 bases match TRBD1. The V gene's germline CDR1 is MNHEY and CDR2 SVGAGI. The CDR3 is 15 residues long. J gave up 4 bases and V 5 bases, and 9 bases lay outside the gene matches.

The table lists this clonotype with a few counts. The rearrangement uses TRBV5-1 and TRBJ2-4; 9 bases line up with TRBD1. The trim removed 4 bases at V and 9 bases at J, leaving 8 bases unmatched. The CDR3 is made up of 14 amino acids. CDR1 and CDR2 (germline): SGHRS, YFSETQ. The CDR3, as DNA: TGCGCCAGCAGCCAGGGACAGGGTGGGGGCATTCAGTACTTC. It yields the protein CASSQGQGGGIQYF.

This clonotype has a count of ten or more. CDR3 region: CASSQDWGGQGDEQYF. The CDR3 bases are TGCGCCAGCAGCCAAGATTGGGGGGGACAGGGGGACGAGCAGTACTTC. The V call is TRBV4-3, the J call TRBJ2-7; 11 positions match TRBD1. Trimming took 0 bases from V and 5 from J; bases not matched to a gene: 6. CDR3 length: 16 amino acids. The germline CDR1 and CDR2 sequences are LGHNA and YSLEER.

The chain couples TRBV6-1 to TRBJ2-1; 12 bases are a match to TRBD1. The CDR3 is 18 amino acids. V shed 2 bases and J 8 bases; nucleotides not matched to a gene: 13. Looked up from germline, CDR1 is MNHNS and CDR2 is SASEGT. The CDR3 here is CASSERGGQGAFVYEQFF. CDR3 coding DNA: TGTGCCAGCAGTGAAAGGGGGGGACAGGGGGCTTTCGTCTATGAGCAGTTCTTC.

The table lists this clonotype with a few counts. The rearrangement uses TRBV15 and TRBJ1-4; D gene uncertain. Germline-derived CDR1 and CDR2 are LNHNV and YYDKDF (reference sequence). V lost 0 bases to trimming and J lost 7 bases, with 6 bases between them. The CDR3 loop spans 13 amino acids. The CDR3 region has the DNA TGTGCCACCAGCAGAGATGAGGGTGAAAAACTGTTTTTT. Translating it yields CATSRDEGEKLFF.

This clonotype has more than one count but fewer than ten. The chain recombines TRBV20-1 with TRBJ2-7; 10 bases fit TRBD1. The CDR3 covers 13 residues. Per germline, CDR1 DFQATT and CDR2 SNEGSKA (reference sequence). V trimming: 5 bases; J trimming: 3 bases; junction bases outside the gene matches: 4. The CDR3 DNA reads TGCAGTGCTGGACGGGACAGGGGCTACGAGCAGTACTTC. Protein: CSAGRDRGYEQYF.

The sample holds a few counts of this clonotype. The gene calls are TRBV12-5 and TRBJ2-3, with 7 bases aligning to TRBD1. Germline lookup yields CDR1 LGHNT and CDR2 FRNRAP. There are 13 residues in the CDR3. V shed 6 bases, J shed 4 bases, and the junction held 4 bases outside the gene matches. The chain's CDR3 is CASGPDRADTQYF. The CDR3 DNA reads TGTGCTAGTGGCCCAGACAGGGCAGATACGCAGTATTTT. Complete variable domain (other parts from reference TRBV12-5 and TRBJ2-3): DARVTQTPRHKVTEMGQEVTMRCQPILGHNTVFWYRQTMMQGLELLAYFRNRAPLDDSGMPKDRFSAEMPDATLATLKIQPSEPRDSAVYFCASGPDRADTQYFGPGTRLTVL.

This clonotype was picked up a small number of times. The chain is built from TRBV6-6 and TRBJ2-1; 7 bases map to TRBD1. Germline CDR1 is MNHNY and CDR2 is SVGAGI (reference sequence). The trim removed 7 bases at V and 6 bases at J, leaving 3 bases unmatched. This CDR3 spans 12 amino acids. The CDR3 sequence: CASNPGGNEQFF. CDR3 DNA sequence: TGTGCCAGCAACCCAGGGGGCAATGAGCAGTTCTTC.

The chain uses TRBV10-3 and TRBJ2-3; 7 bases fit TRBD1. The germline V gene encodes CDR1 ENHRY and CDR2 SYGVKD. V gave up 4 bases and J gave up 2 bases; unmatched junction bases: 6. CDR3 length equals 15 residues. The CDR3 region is CAISGTGEITDTQYF. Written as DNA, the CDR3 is TGTGCCATCAGTGGTACAGGGGAGATCACAGATACGCAGTATTTT.

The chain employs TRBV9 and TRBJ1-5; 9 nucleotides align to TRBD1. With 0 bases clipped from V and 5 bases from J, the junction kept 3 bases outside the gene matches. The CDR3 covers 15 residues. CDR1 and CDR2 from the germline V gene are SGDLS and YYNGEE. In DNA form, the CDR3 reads TGTGCCAGCAGCGTAGGAGGGACAGGGTATCAGCCCCAGCATTTT. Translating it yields CASSVGGTGYQPQHF.

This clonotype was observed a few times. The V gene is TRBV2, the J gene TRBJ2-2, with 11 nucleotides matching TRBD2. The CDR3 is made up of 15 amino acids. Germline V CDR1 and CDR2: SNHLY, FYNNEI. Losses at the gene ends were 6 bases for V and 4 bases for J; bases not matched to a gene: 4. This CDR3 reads CASRPLAGGTGELFF. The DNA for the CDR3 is TGTGCCAGCAGGCCGCTAGCGGGAGGCACCGGGGAGCTGTTTTTT.

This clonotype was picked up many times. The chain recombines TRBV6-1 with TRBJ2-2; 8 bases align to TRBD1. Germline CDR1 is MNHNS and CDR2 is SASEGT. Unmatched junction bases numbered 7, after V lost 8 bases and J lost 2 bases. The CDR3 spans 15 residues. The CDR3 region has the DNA TGTGCCAGCCTCGACAGGGGCAGAAACACCGGGGAGCTGTTTTTT. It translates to CASLDRGRNTGELFF.

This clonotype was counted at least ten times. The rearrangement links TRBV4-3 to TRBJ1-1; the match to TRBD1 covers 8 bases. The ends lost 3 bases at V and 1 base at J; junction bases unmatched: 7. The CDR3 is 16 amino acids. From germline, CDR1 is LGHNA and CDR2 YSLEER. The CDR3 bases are TGCGCCAGCAGCCAGGACCCCGGGACAGGGAACACTGAAGCTTTCTTT. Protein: CASSQDPGTGNTEAFF.

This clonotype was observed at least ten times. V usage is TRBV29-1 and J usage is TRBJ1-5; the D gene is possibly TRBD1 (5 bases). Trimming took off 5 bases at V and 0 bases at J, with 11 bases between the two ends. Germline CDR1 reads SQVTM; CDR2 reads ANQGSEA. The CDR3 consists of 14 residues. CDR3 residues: CSVRDGSSNQPQHF. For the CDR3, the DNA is TGCAGCGTTCGGGACGGCTCTAGCAATCAGCCCCAGCATTTT. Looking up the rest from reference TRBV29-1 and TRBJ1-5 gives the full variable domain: SAVISQKPSRDICQRGTSLTIQCQVDSQVTMMFWYRQQPGQSLTLIATANQGSEATYESGFVIDKFPISRPNLTFSTLTVSNMSPEDSSIYLCSVRDGSSNQPQHFGDGTRLSIL.

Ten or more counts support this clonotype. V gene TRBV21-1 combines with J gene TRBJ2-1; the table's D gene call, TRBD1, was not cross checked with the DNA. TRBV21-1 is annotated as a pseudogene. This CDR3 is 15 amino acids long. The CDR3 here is CASSRSRGSYNEQFF. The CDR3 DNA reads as TGTGCCAGCAGCCGGTCCCGGGGCTCCTACAATGAGCAGTTCTTC.

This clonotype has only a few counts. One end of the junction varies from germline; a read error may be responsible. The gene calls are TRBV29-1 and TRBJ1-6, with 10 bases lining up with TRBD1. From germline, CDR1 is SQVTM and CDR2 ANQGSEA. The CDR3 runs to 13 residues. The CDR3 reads CGVGTGENSPLHF. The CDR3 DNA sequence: TGCGGCGTGGGGACAGGGGAAAATTCACCCCTCCACTTT.

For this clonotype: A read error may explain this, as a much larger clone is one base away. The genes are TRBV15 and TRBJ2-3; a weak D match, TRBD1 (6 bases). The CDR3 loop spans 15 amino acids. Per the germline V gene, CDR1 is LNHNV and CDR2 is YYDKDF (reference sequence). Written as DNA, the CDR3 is TGTCCCACCAGCAGGGCAGGGGATTCCACAGATACGCAGTATTTT. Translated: CPTSRAGDSTDTQYF.

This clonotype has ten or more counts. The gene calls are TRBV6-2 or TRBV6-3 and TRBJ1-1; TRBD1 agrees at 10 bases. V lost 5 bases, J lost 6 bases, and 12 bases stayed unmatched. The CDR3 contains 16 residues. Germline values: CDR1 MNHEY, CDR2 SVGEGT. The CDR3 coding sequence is TGTGCCAGCAGTGTGCCGGGACAGGGGAGCACTGCTGAAGCTTTCTTT. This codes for CASSVPGQGSTAEAFF.

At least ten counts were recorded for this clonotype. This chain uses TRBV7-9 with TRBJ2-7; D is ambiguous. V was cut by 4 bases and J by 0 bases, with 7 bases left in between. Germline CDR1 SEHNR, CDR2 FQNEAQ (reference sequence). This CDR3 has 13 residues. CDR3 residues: CASSSKSSYEQYF. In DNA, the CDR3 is TGTGCCAGCAGCTCCAAGAGCTCCTACGAGCAGTACTTC.

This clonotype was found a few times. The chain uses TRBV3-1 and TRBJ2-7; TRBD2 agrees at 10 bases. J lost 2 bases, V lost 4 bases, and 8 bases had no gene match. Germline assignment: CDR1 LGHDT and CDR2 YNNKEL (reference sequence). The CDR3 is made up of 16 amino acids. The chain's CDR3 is CASSLQGLADAYEQYF. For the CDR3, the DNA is TGTGCCAGCAGCCTACAAGGACTAGCGGACGCCTACGAGCAGTACTTC.

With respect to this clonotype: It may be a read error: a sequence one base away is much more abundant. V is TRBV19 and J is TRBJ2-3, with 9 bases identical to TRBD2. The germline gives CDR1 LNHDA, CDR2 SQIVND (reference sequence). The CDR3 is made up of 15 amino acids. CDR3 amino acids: CASSIGGGAYDTLYF. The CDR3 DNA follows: TGTGCCAGTAGTATCGGCGGGGGGGCCTACGATACGCTGTATTTT.